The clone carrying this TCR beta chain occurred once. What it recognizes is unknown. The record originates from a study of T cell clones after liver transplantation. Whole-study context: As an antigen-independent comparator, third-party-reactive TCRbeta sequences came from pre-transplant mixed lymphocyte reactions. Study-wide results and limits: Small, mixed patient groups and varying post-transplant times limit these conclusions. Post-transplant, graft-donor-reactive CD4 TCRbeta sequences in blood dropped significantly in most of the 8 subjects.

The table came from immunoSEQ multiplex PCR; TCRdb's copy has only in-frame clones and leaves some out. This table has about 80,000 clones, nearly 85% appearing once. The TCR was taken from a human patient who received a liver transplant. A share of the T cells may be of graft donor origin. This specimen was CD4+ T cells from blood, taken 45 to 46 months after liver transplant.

The CDR3 sequence: CASSASGRAQETQYF. The CDR3 DNA reads as TGTGCCAGCAGCGCTAGCGGGAGGGCCCAAGAGACCCAGTACTTC. The chain recombines TRBV9 with TRBJ2-5; 12 nucleotides match TRBD2. Germline CDR1 is SGDLS and CDR2 is YYNGEE. J gave up 1 base and V 3 bases, and 1 base lay outside the gene matches. The CDR3 is 15 residues long.